The TCR beta chain under discussion was sequenced for a study of vaccination effects on CD4 cells after COVID-19. Profiling relied on immunoSEQ multiplex PCR, and the TCRdb table lists in-frame clones only, not all of them. The sample contains approximately 66,000 clones, 65% to 80% of which appear only once. After less than twelve days in culture, the CD4+ T cells were isolated. Participants received two doses of either the BNT162b2 or mRNA-1273 vaccine. Of note for this clone: Its antigen remains unknown.

The source of this sequence is a human donor who received a COVID-19 vaccine. Material: CD4+ T cells from PBMCs cultured without peptide, obtained after COVID-19 vaccination.

The CDR3 DNA is TGTGCCAGCAGAGATGACAGGGGAAGCTCCTATAATTCACCCCTCCACTTT. Its translation is CASRDDRGSSYNSPLHF. This sequence joins TRBV2 and TRBJ1-6; TRBD1 matches 8 bases. The CDR3 has 17 residues. Per germline, CDR1 SNHLY and CDR2 FYNNEI. The trim removed 6 bases at V and 0 bases at J, leaving 7 bases unmatched.